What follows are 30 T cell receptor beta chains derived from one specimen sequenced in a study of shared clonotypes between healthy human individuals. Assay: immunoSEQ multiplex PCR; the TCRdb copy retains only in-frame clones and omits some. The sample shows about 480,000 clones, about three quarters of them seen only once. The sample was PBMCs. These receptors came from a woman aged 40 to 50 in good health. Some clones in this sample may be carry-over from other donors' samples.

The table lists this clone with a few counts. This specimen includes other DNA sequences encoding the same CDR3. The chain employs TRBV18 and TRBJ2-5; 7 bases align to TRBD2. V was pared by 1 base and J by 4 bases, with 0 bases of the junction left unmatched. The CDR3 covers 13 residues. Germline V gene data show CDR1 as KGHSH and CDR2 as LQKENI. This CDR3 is CASSPREGETQYF. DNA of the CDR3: TGTGCCAGCTCACCACGGGAGGGAGAGACCCAGTACTTC. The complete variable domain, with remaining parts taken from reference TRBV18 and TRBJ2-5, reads NAGVMQNPRHLVRRRGQEARLRCSPMKGHSHVYWYRQLPEEGLKFMVYLQKENIIDESGMPKERFSAEFPKEGPSILRIQQVVRGDSAAYFCASSPREGETQYFGPGTRLLVL.

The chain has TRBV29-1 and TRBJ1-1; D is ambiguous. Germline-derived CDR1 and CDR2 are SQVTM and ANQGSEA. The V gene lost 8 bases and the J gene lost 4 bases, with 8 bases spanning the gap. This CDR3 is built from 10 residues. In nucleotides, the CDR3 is TGCAGCCCCGAGGCCACTGAAGCTTTCTTT. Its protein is CSPEATEAFF.

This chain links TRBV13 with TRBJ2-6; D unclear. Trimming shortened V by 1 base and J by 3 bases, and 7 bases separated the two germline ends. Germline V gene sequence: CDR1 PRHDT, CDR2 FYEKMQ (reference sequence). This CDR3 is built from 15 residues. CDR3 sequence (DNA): TGTGCCAGCAGCTTAGACGGTCTTGGGGCCAACGTCCTGACTTTC. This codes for CASSLDGLGANVLTF.

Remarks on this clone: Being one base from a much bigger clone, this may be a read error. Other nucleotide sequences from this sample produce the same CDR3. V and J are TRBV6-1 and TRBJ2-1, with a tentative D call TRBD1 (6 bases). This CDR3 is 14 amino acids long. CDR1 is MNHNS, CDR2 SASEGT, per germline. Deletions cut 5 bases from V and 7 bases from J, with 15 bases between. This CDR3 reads CASSPRDTNNEQFF. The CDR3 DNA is TGTGCCAGCAGTCCCAGGGACACCAATAATGAGCAGTTCTTC.

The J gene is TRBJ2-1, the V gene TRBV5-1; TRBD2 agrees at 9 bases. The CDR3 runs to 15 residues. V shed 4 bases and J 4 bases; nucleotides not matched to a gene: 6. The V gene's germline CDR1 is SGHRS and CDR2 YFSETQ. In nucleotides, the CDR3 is TGCGCCAGCAGCCCGTCTAGCGGGGCGTACAATGAGCAGTTCTTC. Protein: CASSPSSGAYNEQFF. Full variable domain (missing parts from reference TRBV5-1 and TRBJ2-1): KAGVTQTPRYLIKTRGQQVTLSCSPISGHRSVSWYQQTPGQGLQFLFEYFSETQRNKGNFPGRFSGRQFSNSRSEMNVSTLELGDSALYLCASSPSSGAYNEQFFGPGTRLTVL.

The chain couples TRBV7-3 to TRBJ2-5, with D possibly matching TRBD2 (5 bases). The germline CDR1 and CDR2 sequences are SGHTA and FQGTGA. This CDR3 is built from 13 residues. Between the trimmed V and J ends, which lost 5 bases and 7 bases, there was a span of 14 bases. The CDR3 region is CASSPTTPGTQYF. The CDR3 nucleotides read TGTGCCAGCAGCCCGACTACCCCGGGGACCCAGTACTTC.

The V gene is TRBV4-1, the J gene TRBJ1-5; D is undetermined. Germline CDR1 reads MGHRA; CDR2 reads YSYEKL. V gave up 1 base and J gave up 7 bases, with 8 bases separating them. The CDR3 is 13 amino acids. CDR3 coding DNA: TGCGCCAGCAGCCAAGGGTTTCCCCAGCCCCAGCATTTT. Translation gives CASSQGFPQPQHF.

The CDR3 loop reads CASSRSIPSGETQYF. In nucleotides, the CDR3 is TGTGCCAGCAGCCGCTCCATCCCTAGCGGGGAGACCCAGTACTTC. The chain joins TRBV7-9 to TRBJ2-5; 8 nucleotides align to TRBD2. With V trimmed by 5 bases and J by 5 bases, 10 bases remained unmatched. CDR1 and CDR2 (germline): SEHNR, FQNEAQ (reference sequence). This CDR3 spans 15 amino acids.

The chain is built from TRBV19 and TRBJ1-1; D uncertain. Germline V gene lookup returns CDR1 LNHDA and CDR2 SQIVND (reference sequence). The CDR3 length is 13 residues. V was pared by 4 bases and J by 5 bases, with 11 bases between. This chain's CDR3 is CASSTTIKTEAFF. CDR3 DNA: TGTGCCAGTAGTACCACAATTAAGACTGAAGCTTTCTTT.

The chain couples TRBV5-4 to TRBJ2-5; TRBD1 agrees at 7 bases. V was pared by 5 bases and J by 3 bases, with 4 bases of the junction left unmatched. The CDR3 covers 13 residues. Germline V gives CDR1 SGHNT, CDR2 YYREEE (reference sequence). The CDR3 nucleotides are TGTGCCAGCAGTCCTGGACAGGAAGAGACCCAGTACTTC. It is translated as CASSPGQEETQYF.

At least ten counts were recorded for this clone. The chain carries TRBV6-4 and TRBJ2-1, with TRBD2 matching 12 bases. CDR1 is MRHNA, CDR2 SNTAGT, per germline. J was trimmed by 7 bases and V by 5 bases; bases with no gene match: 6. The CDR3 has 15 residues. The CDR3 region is CASSRLAGEGNEQFF. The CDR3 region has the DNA TGTGCCAGCAGTAGACTAGCGGGAGAAGGGAATGAGCAGTTCTTC.

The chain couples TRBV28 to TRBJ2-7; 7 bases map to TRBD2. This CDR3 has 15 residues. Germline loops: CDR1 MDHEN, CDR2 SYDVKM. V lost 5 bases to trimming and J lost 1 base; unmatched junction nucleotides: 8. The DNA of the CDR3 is TGTGCCAGCAGTCCAAATCTAGCGGCTTCCTACGAGCAGTACTTC. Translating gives CASSPNLAASYEQYF.

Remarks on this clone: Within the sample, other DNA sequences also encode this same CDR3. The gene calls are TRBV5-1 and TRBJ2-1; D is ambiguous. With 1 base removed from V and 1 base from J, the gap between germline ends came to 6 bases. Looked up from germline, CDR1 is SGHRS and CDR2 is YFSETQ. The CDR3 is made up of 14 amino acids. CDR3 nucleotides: TGCGCCAGCAGCTTGCCCTCGTCCTACAATGAGCAGTTCTTC. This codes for CASSLPSSYNEQFF.

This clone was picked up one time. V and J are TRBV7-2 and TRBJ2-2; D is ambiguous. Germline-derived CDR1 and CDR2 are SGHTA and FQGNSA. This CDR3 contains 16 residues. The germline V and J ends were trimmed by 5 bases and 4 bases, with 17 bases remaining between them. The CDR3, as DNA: TGTGCCAGCAGCCTCGGCCTGAGGTCGGCCACCGGGGAGCTGTTTTTT. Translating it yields CASSLGLRSATGELFF.

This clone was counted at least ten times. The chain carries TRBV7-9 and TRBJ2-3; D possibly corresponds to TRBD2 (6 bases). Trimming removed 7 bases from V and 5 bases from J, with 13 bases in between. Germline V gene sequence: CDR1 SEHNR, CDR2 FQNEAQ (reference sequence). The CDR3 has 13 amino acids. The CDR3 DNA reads TGTGCCAGCACCTCTGGGGGGATAGATACGCAGTATTTT. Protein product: CASTSGGIDTQYF.

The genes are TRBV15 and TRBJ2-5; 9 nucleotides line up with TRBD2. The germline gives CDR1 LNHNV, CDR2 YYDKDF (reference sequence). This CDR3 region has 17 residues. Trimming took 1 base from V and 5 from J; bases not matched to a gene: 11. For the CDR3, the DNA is TGTGCCACCAGCAGAGGAGGGGTAGCGGGAGTTTCGGAGACCCAGTACTTC. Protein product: CATSRGGVAGVSETQYF.

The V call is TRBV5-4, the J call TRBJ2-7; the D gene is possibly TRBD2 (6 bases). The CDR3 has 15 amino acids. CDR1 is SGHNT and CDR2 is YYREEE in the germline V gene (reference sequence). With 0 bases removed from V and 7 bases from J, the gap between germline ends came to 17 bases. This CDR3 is CASSLGGTGLREQYF. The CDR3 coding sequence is TGTGCCAGCAGCTTGGGGGGGACTGGCTTGAGGGAGCAGTACTTC.

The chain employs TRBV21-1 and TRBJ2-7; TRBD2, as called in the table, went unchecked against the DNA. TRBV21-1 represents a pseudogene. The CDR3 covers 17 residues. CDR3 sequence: CASSRKENRREQYEQYF. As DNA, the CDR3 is TGTGCCAGCAGCCGAAAAGAAAACCGTCGGGAACAGTACGAGCAGTACTTC.

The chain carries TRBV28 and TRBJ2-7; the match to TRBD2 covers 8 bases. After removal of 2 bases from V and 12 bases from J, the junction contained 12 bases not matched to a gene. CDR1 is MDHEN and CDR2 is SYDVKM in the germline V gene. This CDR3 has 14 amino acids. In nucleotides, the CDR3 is TGTGCCAGCAGTTTAAGACTAGCGCCGGGCGTATGGTACTTC. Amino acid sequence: CASSLRLAPGVWYF.

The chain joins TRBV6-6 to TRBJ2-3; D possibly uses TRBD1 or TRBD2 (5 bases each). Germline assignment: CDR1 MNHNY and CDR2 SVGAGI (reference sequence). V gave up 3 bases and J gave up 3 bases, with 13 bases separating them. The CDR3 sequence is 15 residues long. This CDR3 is CASSYGGEGTDTQYF. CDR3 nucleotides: TGTGCCAGCAGTTATGGGGGAGAGGGGACAGATACGCAGTATTTT.

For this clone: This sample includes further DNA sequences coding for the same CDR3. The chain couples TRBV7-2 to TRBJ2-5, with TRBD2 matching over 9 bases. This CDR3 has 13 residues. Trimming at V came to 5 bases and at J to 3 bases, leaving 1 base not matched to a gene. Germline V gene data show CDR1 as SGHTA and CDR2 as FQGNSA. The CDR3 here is CASSRGGEETQYF. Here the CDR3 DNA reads TGTGCCAGCAGCCGCGGGGGGGAAGAGACCCAGTACTTC.

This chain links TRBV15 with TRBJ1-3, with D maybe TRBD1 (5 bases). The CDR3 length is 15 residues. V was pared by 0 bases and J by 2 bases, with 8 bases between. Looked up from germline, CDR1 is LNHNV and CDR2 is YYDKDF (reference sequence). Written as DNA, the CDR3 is TGTGCCACCAGCAGAGATCAGGGCCCTGGAAACACCATATATTTT. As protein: CATSRDQGPGNTIYF.

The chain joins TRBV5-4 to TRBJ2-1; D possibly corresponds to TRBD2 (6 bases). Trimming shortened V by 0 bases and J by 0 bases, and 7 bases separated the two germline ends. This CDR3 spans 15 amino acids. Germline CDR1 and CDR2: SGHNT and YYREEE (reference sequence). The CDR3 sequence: CASSLVGSSYNEQFF. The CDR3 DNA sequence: TGTGCCAGCAGCTTGGTCGGGAGCTCCTACAATGAGCAGTTCTTC. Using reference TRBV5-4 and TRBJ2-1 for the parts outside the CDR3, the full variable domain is ETGVTQSPTHLIKTRGQQVTLRCSSQSGHNTVSWYQQALGQGPQFIFQYYREEENGRGNFPPRFSGLQFPNYSSELNVNALELDDSALYLCASSLVGSSYNEQFFGPGTRLTVL.

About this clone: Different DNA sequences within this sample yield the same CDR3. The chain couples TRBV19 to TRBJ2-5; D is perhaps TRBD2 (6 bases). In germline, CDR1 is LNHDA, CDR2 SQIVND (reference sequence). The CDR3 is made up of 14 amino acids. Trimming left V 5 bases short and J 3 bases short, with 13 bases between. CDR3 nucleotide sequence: TGTGCCAGTAGTGCTGGGTTAGCGGAAGAGACCCAGTACTTC. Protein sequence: CASSAGLAEETQYF. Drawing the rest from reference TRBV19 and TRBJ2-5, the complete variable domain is DGGITQSPKYLFRKEGQNVTLSCEQNLNHDAMYWYRQDPGQGLRLIYYSQIVNDFQKGDIAEGYSVSREKKESFPLTVTSAQKNPTAFYLCASSAGLAEETQYFGPGTRLLVL.

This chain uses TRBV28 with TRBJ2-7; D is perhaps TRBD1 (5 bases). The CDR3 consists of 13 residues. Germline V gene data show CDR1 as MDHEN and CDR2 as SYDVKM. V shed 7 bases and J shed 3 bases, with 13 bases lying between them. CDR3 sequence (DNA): TGTGCCAGCACTGGGGCGTTGAACTACGAGCAGTACTTC. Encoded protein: CASTGALNYEQYF. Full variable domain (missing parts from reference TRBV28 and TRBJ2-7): DVKVTQSSRYLVKRTGEKVFLECVQDMDHENMFWYRQDPGLGLRLIYFSYDVKMKEKGDIPEGYSVSREKKERFSLILESASTNQTSMYLCASTGALNYEQYFGPGTRLTVT.

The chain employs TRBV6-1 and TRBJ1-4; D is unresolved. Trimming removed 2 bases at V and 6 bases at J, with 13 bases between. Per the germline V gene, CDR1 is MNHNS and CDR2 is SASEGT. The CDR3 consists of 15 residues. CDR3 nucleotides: TGTGCCAGCAGTGAAACGGGCATAGCGGATGAAAAACTGTTTTTT. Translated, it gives CASSETGIADEKLFF.

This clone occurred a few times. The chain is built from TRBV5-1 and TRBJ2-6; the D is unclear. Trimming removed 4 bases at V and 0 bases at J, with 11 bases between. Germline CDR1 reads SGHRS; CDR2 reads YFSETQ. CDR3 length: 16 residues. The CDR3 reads CASSPGSDSGANVLTF. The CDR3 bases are TGCGCCAGCAGCCCCGGGTCCGACTCTGGGGCCAACGTCCTGACTTTC.

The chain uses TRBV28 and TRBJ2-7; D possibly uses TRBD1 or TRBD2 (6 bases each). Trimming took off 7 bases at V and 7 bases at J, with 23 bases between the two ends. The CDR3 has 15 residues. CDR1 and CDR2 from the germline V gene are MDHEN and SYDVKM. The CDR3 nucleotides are TGTGCCAGCAAATCTCCCTGGGGCGGGACAAGGGAGCAGTACTTC. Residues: CASKSPWGGTREQYF.

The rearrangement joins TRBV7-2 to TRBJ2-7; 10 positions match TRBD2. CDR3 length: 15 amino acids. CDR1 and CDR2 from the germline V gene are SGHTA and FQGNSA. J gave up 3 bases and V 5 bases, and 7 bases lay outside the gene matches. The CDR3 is CASSVTGTSDYEQYF. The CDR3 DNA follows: TGTGCCAGCAGCGTAACCGGGACTAGCGACTACGAGCAGTACTTC.

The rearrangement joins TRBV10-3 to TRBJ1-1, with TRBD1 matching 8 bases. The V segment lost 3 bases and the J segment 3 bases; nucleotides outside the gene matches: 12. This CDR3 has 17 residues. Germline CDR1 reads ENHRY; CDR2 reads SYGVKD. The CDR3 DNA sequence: TGTGCCATCAGTGAATGGGCAGGGGGCCTGGGGGACACTGAAGCTTTCTTT. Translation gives CAISEWAGGLGDTEAFF.